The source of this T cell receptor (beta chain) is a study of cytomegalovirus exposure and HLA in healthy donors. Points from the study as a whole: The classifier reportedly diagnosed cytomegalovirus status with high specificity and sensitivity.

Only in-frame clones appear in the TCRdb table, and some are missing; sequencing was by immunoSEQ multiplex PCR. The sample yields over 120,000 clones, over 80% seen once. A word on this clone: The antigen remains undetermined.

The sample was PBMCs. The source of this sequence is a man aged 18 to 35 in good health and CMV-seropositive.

The CDR3 loop reads CASKGAGLQKLFF. The CDR3 bases are TGTGCCAGCAAGGGGGCGGGCCTACAAAAACTGTTTTTT. The V call is TRBV28, the J call TRBJ1-4, with TRBD1 identical over 7 bases. The V segment lost 7 bases and the J segment 9 bases; nucleotides outside the gene matches: 8. Looked up from germline, CDR1 is MDHEN and CDR2 is SYDVKM. CDR3 length equals 13 residues.